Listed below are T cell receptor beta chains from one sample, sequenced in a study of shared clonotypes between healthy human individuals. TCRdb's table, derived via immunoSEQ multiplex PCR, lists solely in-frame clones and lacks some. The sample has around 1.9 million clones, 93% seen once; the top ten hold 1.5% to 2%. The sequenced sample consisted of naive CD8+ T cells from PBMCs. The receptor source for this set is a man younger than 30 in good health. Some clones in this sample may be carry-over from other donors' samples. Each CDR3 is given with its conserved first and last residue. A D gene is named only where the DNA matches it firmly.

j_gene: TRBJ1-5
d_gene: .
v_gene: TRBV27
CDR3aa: CASSLSGRGVRGNQPQHF
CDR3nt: TGTGCCAGCAGTTTATCGGGCAGAGGGGTTAGGGGCAATCAGCCCCAGCATTTT

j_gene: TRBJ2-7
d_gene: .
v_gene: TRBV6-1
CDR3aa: CASSENRDHYEQYF
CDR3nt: TGTGCCAGCAGTGAAAACAGGGACCATTACGAGCAGTACTTC

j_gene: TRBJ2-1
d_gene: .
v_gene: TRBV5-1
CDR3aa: CASSWGSGFEQFF
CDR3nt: TGCGCCAGCAGCTGGGGTAGTGGTTTTGAGCAGTTCTTC

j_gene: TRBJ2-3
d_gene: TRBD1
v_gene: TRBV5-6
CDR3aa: CASSPTGRTDTQYF
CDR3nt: TGTGCCAGCAGCCCGACAGGGCGGACAGATACGCAGTATTTT

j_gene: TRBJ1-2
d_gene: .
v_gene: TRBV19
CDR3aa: CATSAGLVFYGYTF
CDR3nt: TGTGCTACTTCGGCGGGCTTGGTTTTCTATGGCTACACCTTC

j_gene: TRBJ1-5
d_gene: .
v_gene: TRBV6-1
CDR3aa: CASSERQLYSNQPQHF
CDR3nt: TGTGCCAGCAGTGAACGACAGCTTTATAGCAATCAGCCCCAGCATTTT

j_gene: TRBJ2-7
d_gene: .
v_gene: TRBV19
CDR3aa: CASSILLNYEQYF
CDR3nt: TGTGCCAGTAGTATCTTGCTGAACTACGAGCAGTACTTC

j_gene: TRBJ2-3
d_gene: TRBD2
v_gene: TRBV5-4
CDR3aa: CASSFQLAESDTQYF
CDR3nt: TGTGCCAGCAGCTTCCAGCTAGCGGAGTCGGATACGCAGTATTTT

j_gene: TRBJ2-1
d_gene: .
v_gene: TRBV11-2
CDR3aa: CASSPSRALSSYNEQFF
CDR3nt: TGTGCCAGCAGCCCATCCCGGGCTTTGAGCTCCTACAATGAGCAGTTCTTC

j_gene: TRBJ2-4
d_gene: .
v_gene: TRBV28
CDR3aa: CASSLWEGAGAKNIQYF
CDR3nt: TGTGCCAGCAGTTTATGGGAGGGGGCGGGCGCCAAAAACATTCAGTACTTC

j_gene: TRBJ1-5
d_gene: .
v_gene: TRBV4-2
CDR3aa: CASSQNKGVGNQPQHF
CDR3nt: TGTGCCAGCAGCCAAAATAAGGGGGTTGGGAATCAGCCCCAGCATTTT

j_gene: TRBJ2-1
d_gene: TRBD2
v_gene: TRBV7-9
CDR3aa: CASRRRGLAESNEQFF
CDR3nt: TGTGCCAGCAGACGACGAGGACTAGCGGAAAGTAATGAGCAGTTCTTC

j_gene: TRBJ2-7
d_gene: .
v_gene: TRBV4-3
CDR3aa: CASSQDEDYEQYF
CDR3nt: TGCGCCAGCAGCCAAGACGAGGACTACGAGCAGTACTTC

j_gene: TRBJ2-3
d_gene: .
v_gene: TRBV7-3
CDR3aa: CASSLTFGAAVEDTQYF
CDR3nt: TGTGCCAGCAGCTTAACGTTTGGAGCCGCGGTTGAAGATACGCAGTATTTT